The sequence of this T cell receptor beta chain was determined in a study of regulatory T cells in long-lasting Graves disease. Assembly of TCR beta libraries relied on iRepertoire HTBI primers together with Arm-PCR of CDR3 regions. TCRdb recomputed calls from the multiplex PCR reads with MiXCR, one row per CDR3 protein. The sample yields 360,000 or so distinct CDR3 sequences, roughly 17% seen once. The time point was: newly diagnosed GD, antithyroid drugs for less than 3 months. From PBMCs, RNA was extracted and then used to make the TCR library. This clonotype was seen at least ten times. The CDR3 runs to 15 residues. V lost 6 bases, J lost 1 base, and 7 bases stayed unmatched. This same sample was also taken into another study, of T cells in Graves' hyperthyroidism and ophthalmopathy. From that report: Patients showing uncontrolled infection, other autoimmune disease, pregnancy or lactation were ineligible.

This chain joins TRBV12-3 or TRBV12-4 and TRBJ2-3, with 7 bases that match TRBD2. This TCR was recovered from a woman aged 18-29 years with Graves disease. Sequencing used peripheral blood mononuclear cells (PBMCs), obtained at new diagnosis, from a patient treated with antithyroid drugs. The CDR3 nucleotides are TGTGCCAGCAGCCCGGCGGGAGTCGGCACAGATACGCAGTATTTT. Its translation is CASSPAGVGTDTQYF.